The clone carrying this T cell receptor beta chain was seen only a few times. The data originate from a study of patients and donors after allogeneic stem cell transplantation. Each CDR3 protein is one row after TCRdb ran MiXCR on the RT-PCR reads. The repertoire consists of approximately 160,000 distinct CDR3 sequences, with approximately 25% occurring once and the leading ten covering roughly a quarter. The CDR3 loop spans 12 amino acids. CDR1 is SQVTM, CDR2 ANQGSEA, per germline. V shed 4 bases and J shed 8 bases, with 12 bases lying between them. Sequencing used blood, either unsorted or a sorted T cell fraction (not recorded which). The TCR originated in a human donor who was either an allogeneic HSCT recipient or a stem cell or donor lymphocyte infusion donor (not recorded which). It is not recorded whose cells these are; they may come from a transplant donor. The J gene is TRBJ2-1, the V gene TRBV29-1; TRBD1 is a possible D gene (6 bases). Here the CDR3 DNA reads TGCAGCGTTGTACAGGGTTCCGATGAGCAGTTCTTC. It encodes CSVVQGSDEQFF.